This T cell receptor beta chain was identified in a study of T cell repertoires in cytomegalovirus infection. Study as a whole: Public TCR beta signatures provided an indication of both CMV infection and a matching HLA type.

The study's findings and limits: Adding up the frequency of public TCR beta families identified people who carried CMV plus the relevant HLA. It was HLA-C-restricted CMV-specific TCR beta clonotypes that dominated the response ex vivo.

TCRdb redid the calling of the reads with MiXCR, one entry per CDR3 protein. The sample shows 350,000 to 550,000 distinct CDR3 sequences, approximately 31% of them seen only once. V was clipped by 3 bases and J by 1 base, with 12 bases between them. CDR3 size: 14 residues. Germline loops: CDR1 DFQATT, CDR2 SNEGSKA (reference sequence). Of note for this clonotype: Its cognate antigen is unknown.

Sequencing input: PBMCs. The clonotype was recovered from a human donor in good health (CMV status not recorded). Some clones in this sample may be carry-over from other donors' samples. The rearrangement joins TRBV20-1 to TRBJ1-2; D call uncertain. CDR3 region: CSARVTSHNYGYTF. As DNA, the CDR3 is TGCAGTGCTAGGGTTACATCGCATAACTATGGCTACACCTTC.